What follows are 18 T cell receptor beta chains derived from one specimen sequenced in a study of cytomegalovirus exposure and HLA in healthy donors. Some clones are missing from TCRdb's copy, which holds only in-frame ones; the method was immunoSEQ multiplex PCR. The data show hundreds of thousands of clones, roughly 91% seen once. The sequencing sample was made of PBMCs. The receptors originated from a woman between 18 and 30 years old in good health and CMV-seropositive.

This clone occurred once. V usage is TRBV15 and J usage is TRBJ1-1; D uncertain. Trimming took off 0 bases at V and 4 bases at J, with 9 bases between the two ends. The CDR3 loop spans 14 amino acids. Looked up from germline, CDR1 is LNHNV and CDR2 is YYDKDF (reference sequence). The CDR3 nucleotides read TGTGCCACCAGCAGAGACAAACGAGTCACTGAAGCTTTCTTT. Translation gives CATSRDKRVTEAFF. Using reference TRBV15 and TRBJ1-1 for the parts outside the CDR3, the full variable domain is DAMVIQNPRYQVTQFGKPVTLSCSQTLNHNVMYWYQQKSSQAPKLLFHYYDKDFNNEADTPDNFQSRRPNTSFCFLDIRSPGLGDTAMYLCATSRDKRVTEAFFGQGTRLTVV.

The J gene is TRBJ2-7, the V gene TRBV15, with D possibly being TRBD2 (5 bases). Germline CDR1 and CDR2: LNHNV and YYDKDF (reference sequence). CDR3 length: 13 residues. Trimming stripped 8 bases from V and 3 bases from J, with 14 bases between. DNA for the CDR3: TGTGCCACCGCTCCGGGAAGATACTACGAGCAGTACTTC. As protein: CATAPGRYYEQYF.

CDR3 in DNA: TGTGCCAGCAGTGGGACAGGGTACAATGAGCAGTTCTTC. Amino acid sequence: CASSGTGYNEQFF. This chain uses TRBV6-1 with TRBJ2-1; 8 bases are a match to TRBD1. V lost 4 bases to trimming and J lost 4 bases; unmatched junction nucleotides: 0. CDR1 MNHNS and CDR2 SASEGT come from the germline V gene. The length of the CDR3 is 13 residues.

The genes are TRBV7-2 and TRBJ2-2; D call uncertain. Germline assignment: CDR1 SGHTA and CDR2 FQGNSA. The CDR3 sequence is 16 residues long. Trimming left V 5 bases short and J 2 bases short, with 15 bases between. DNA of the CDR3: TGTGCCAGCAGCCTCCCGACCTTAGCTAACACCGGGGAGCTGTTTTTT. This codes for CASSLPTLANTGELFF.

The genes are TRBV2 and TRBJ1-5; tentatively, D is TRBD1 (5 bases). CDR3 length: 14 amino acids. In germline, CDR1 is SNHLY, CDR2 FYNNEI. The V and J ends lost 6 bases and 5 bases respectively, with 14 bases between them. CDR3 loop: CASSPWGGYQPQHF. The CDR3 DNA reads as TGTGCCAGCAGCCCCTGGGGGGGGTATCAGCCCCAGCATTTT.

The chain carries TRBV18 and TRBJ1-5; TRBD1 is a possible D gene (6 bases). Between the trimmed V and J ends, which lost 3 bases and 7 bases, there was a span of 13 bases. The V gene's germline CDR1 is KGHSH and CDR2 LQKENI. The CDR3 spans 14 residues. In nucleotides, the CDR3 is TGTGCCAGCTCACCCGGGACATCGGGCCAGCCCCAGCATTTT. Amino acids: CASSPGTSGQPQHF.

This chain connects TRBV5-1 to TRBJ2-7; 8 positions match TRBD2. There are 13 residues in the CDR3. Germline V gene sequence: CDR1 SGHRS, CDR2 YFSETQ. V gave up 6 bases and J gave up 5 bases; unmatched junction bases: 7. CDR3 residues: CASTITGGNEQYF. CDR3 coding DNA: TGCGCCAGCACCATCACGGGGGGGAACGAGCAGTACTTC.

The V and J genes are TRBV5-5 and TRBJ1-1, with 9 bases aligning to TRBD1. The CDR3 consists of 16 residues. The germline V gene has CDR1 SGHKS and CDR2 YYEKEE (reference sequence). After removal of 4 bases from V and 3 bases from J, the junction contained 10 bases not matched to a gene. The CDR3, as DNA: TGTGCCAGCAGCGCACAGGGGGCCCGCCGGGACACTGAAGCTTTCTTT. Its translation: CASSAQGARRDTEAFF.

This chain links TRBV7-6 with TRBJ1-3; D not certain. This CDR3 comprises 14 residues. V lost 1 base and J lost 0, with 4 bases in between. The germline V gene encodes CDR1 SGHVS and CDR2 FNYEAQ. In DNA form, the CDR3 reads TGTGCCAGCAGCTTAGACAACTCTGGAAACACCATATATTTT. It translates to CASSLDNSGNTIYF.

This rearrangement joins TRBV6-6 to TRBJ1-2; TRBD1 is a possible D gene (6 bases). This CDR3 comprises 14 residues. CDR1 is MNHNY, CDR2 SVGAGI, per germline (reference sequence). V shed 6 bases and J shed 4 bases, with 15 bases lying between them. The CDR3 DNA is TGTGCCAGCAGACCAGGGGCGGGGGGCTATGGCTACACCTTC. This sequence encodes CASRPGAGGYGYTF.

The V gene is TRBV6-5, the J gene TRBJ2-1; the match to TRBD2 covers 8 bases. This CDR3 spans 15 amino acids. J gave up 2 bases and V 6 bases, and 6 bases lay outside the gene matches. From germline, CDR1 is MNHEY and CDR2 SVGAGI. The CDR3 is CASSPSGSAYNEQFF. The CDR3 nucleotides are TGTGCCAGCAGCCCGAGCGGGAGTGCCTACAATGAGCAGTTCTTC.

This chain links TRBV4-1 with TRBJ1-3; D gene unclear. Trimming shortened V by 4 bases and J by 0 bases, and 10 bases separated the two germline ends. The CDR3 runs 15 residues. Germline CDR1 reads MGHRA; CDR2 reads YSYEKL. CDR3 in amino acids: CASSLYGFSGNTIYF. The CDR3 DNA reads TGCGCCAGCAGCCTCTACGGGTTCTCTGGAAACACCATATATTTT.

The V call is TRBV28, the J call TRBJ2-2, with 12 bases fitting TRBD2. V dropped 1 base and J dropped 6; count of bases not matched to a gene: 3. CDR3 length: 16 amino acids. CDR1 is MDHEN, CDR2 SYDVKM, per germline. As DNA, the CDR3 is TGTGCCAGCAGTTTATATCGACTAGCGGGAGCCGGGGAGCTGTTTTTT. Translation gives CASSLYRLAGAGELFF. The variable domain in full, with the rest retrieved from reference TRBV28 and TRBJ2-2, is DVKVTQSSRYLVKRTGEKVFLECVQDMDHENMFWYRQDPGLGLRLIYFSYDVKMKEKGDIPEGYSVSREKKERFSLILESASTNQTSMYLCASSLYRLAGAGELFFGEGSRLTVL.

The J gene is TRBJ2-7, the V gene TRBV10-2; D is possibly TRBD2 (5 bases). Trimming pared 3 bases from V and 1 base from J, leaving 13 bases between. This CDR3 has 15 amino acids. Germline V CDR1 and CDR2: WSHSY, SAAADI. CDR3 nucleotide sequence: TGCGCCAGCAGTGATGGACGGGATGGATCCTACGAGCAGTACTTC. It translates to CASSDGRDGSYEQYF.

The chain carries TRBV6-1 and TRBJ2-3; D is possibly TRBD1 (5 bases). CDR1 is MNHNS and CDR2 is SASEGT in the germline V gene. This CDR3 is built from 11 residues. With 10 bases removed from V and 6 bases from J, the gap between germline ends came to 11 bases. The CDR3 loop reads CATRPGDTQYF. CDR3 nucleotide sequence: TGTGCCACTCGCCCAGGGGATACGCAGTATTTT.

The rearrangement links TRBV28 to TRBJ2-7; TRBD2 might be the D (5 bases). This CDR3 spans 13 amino acids. CDR1 and CDR2 (germline): MDHEN, SYDVKM. V lost 4 bases and J lost 7, with 14 bases in between. CDR3 region: CASSSPSLWEQYF. CDR3 DNA: TGTGCCAGCAGTTCTCCTAGCCTCTGGGAGCAGTACTTC.

The chain carries TRBV6-5 and TRBJ1-3, with D tentatively TRBD1 (6 bases). From germline, CDR1 is MNHEY and CDR2 SVGAGI. The V end lost 11 bases, the J end lost 0 bases, and 17 bases lay between the germline ends. The CDR3 has 15 amino acids. The CDR3 protein is CASSWGGRSGNTIYF. DNA for the CDR3: TGTGCCTCGAGTTGGGGGGGCCGCTCTGGAAACACCATATATTTT.

The chain combines TRBV27 with TRBJ1-2, with 7 positions matching TRBD1. Losses at the gene ends were 6 bases for V and 5 bases for J; bases not matched to a gene: 6. The V gene's germline CDR1 is MNHEY and CDR2 SMNVEV (reference sequence). This CDR3 spans 13 amino acids. As DNA, the CDR3 is TGTGCCAGCAGATTAACAGGGGATTATGGCTACACCTTC. Translated, it gives CASRLTGDYGYTF.